This T cell receptor (beta chain) was recorded in a study of CD8 T cells in Susac syndrome. The RNA, roughly 0.45 to 1 ug, was put through reverse transcription using random hexamers. Across 54 Vbeta and 13 Jbeta, immunoSEQ multiplex PCR amplified TCR beta CDR3. TCRdb analysed the immunoSEQ multiplex PCR reads with MiXCR anew, one entry per CDR3 protein. The table shows roughly 120,000 distinct CDR3 sequences, with approximately 94% occurring only once. General study points: The authors acknowledged that their TCR sequencing and HLA analysis involved a relatively small number of individuals.

The CDR3 sequence is 15 residues long. The V gene lost 4 bases and the J gene lost 9 bases, with 19 bases spanning the gap. Germline CDR1 reads SNHLY; CDR2 reads FYNNEI. This clonotype was seen a single time. Its antigen is still unknown. Sequencing of TCR beta was undertaken in CD8+ and CD4+ T cells derived from blood. Control patients had untreated stable or active relapsing-remitting multiple sclerosis by revised McDonald criteria. The gene calls are TRBV2 and TRBJ2-1; tentative D call: TRBD1 (6 bases). The clonotype comes from a human donor with multiple sclerosis. Sequencing input: CD4+ T cells from PBMCs. The CDR3: CASSAGTNNRIEQFF. The DNA of the CDR3 is TGTGCCAGCAGTGCGGGGACAAACAACAGGATTGAGCAGTTCTTC.